The source of this T cell receptor (beta chain) is a study of blood T cell repertoires in COVID-19. Whole-study context: The analysed material was cDNA or gDNA that came from T cells, B-cell-depleted T cells, or PBMCs.

Per the study methods: It was from reference gene primer amplification that nucleated cell counts were estimated. TCRdb's table, derived via immunoSEQ multiplex PCR, lists solely in-frame clones and lacks some. The D gene and trimming were derived from the DNA, and the V and J assignments and clone size from that table. Of about 280,000 clones in the sample, approximately 90% were seen once. In terms of age and location, participants ranged from roughly 18 to 100 years and lived in about two dozen US areas. Participant-reported clinical history was the basis for cohort assignment. This CDR3 spans 15 amino acids. Germline CDR1 LNHDA, CDR2 SQIVND (reference sequence). Trimming cost V 5 bases and J 5 bases; bases outside gene matches: 9.

The chain uses TRBV19 and TRBJ2-5; 9 bases are a match to TRBD1. The material sequenced was PBMCs or T cells enriched from blood (not recorded which). This sequence originates from a woman in her thirties or forties who had recovered from COVID-19. CDR3 region: CASSFGTGMGETQYF. The CDR3 DNA sequence: TGTGCCAGTAGTTTCGGGACAGGGATGGGGGAGACCCAGTACTTC.